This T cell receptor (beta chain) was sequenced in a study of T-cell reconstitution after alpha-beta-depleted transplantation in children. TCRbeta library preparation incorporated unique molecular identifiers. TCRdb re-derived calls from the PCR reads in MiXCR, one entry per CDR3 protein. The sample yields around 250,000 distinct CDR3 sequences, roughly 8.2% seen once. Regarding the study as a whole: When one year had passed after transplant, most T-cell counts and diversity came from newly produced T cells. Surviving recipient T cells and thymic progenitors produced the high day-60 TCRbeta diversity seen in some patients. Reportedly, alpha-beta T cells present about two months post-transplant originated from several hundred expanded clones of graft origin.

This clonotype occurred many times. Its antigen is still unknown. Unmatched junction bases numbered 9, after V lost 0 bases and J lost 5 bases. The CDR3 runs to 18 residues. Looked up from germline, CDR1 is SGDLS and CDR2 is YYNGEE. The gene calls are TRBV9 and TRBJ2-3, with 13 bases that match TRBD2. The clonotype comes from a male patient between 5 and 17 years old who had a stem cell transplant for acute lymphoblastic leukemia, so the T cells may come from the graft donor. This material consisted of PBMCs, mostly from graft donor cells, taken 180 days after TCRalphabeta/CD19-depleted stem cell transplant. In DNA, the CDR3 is TGTGCCAGCAGCGTAGGGGGGGGGACTAGCGGGGTAAAAGATACGCAGTATTTT. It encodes CASSVGGGTSGVKDTQYF.